One sample yielded the 26 T cell receptor beta chains listed below, sequenced in a study of cytomegalovirus exposure and HLA in healthy donors. The PCR had 60 Vbeta and 13 Jbeta primers. Assay: immunoSEQ multiplex PCR; the TCRdb copy retains only in-frame clones and omits some. This table holds about 68,000 clones, roughly 77% found once. The sample consisted of PBMCs. The origin of the receptors is a human donor in good health.

The chain uses TRBV29-1 and TRBJ1-2, with D possibly matching TRBD1 (6 bases). Trimming left V 1 base short and J 5 bases short, with 14 bases between. The CDR3 has 14 amino acids. The germline V gene encodes CDR1 SQVTM and CDR2 ANQGSEA. CDR3 region: CSVEGGQPLYGYTF. Written as DNA, the CDR3 is TGCAGCGTTGAAGGGGGGCAGCCCCTTTATGGCTACACCTTC.

This clone was observed once. The chain carries TRBV9 and TRBJ2-5, with 11 bases that match TRBD2. The germline gives CDR1 SGDLS, CDR2 YYNGEE. Germline trimming cut 0 bases from V and 4 bases from J; bases unmatched to any gene: 5. There are 16 residues in the CDR3. The CDR3 loop reads CASSVGVAGGRETQYF. The CDR3 DNA follows: TGTGCCAGCAGCGTAGGAGTAGCGGGGGGGCGAGAGACCCAGTACTTC. The entire variable domain, with the rest obtained from reference TRBV9 and TRBJ2-5, is as follows: DSGVTQTPKHLITATGQRVTLRCSPRSGDLSVYWYQQSLDQGLQFLIQYYNGEERAKGNILERFSAQQFPDLHSELNLSSLELGDSALYFCASSVGVAGGRETQYFGPGTRLLVL.

The J gene is TRBJ2-7, the V gene TRBV27, with D uncertain. The V end was cut by 3 bases, the J end by 3 bases, with 6 bases between. The germline V gene has CDR1 MNHEY and CDR2 SMNVEV (reference sequence). The CDR3 runs to 12 residues. The CDR3 DNA sequence: TGTGCCAGCAGTTTGCCCAGCTACGAGCAGTACTTC. Its translation is CASSLPSYEQYF.

This chain joins TRBV12-5 and TRBJ1-1, with 7 bases fitting TRBD1. The CDR3 sequence is 18 residues long. Germline V gene sequence: CDR1 LGHNT, CDR2 FRNRAP. V was pared by 0 bases and J by 1 base, with 11 bases of the junction left unmatched. CDR3 residues: CASGLVGGAEGANTEAFF. CDR3 sequence (DNA): TGTGCTAGTGGTTTGGTAGGTGGGGCGGAGGGGGCGAACACTGAAGCTTTCTTT.

The genes are TRBV29-1 and TRBJ2-5, with a tentative D call TRBD2 (6 bases). The CDR3 loop spans 14 amino acids. CDR1 is SQVTM, CDR2 ANQGSEA, per germline. Trimming removed 2 bases at V and 4 bases at J, with 14 bases between. The CDR3 is CSVEPTVSGETQYF. The DNA of the CDR3 is TGCAGCGTTGAACCTACAGTTAGCGGAGAGACCCAGTACTTC.

This chain connects TRBV6-5 to TRBJ1-1, with D hard to call. In germline, CDR1 is MNHEY, CDR2 SVGAGI. There are 11 residues in the CDR3. V dropped 7 bases and J dropped 11 bases, with 14 bases sitting between them. CDR3 in amino acids: CASTGHRRAFF. CDR3 coding DNA: TGTGCCAGCACCGGCCACCGGCGGGCTTTCTTT.

V usage is TRBV7-9 and J usage is TRBJ1-5; D is uncertain. There are 12 residues in the CDR3. V was pared by 1 base and J by 6 bases, with 4 bases between. Per the germline V gene, CDR1 is SEHNR and CDR2 is FQNEAQ (reference sequence). The CDR3, as DNA: TGTGCCAGCAGCTTAGACGGTCAGCCCCAGCATTTT. It yields the protein CASSLDGQPQHF.

CDR3 residues: CAISGEQETQYF. CDR3 sequence (DNA): TGTGCCATCAGTGGCGAACAAGAGACCCAGTACTTC. This chain connects TRBV10-3 to TRBJ2-5; D unresolved. The CDR3 covers 12 residues. The germline CDR1 and CDR2 sequences are ENHRY and SYGVKD. The germline V and J ends were trimmed by 4 bases and 2 bases, with 5 bases remaining between them.

The chain employs TRBV6-6 and TRBJ2-3; no clear D gene. V shed 9 bases and J shed 5 bases, with 9 bases lying between them. In germline, CDR1 is MNHNY, CDR2 SVGAGI (reference sequence). The CDR3 is 11 amino acids. The DNA of the CDR3 is TGTGCCAGTTCGCGACAAGATACGCAGTATTTT. It codes for CASSRQDTQYF.

The chain joins TRBV7-2 to TRBJ1-5; D is undetermined. Germline V gene sequence: CDR1 SGHTA, CDR2 FQGNSA. Trimming removed 3 bases at V and 5 bases at J, with 8 bases between. This CDR3 contains 13 residues. CDR3 nucleotide sequence: TGTGCCAGCAGCTTTCTCGGGTATCAGCCCCAGCATTTT. Translated: CASSFLGYQPQHF.

This clone was seen only a few times. The chain links TRBV6-6 to TRBJ1-5, with TRBD1 as a possible D gene (5 bases). The CDR3 length is 16 residues. CDR1 is MNHNY and CDR2 is SVGAGI in the germline V gene (reference sequence). V lost 2 bases and J 2 bases, leaving 13 bases between the germline ends. The CDR3 nucleotides read TGTGCCAGCAGTTACGGCCGCCAGGGCGGCAATCAGCCCCAGCATTTT. Protein: CASSYGRQGGNQPQHF.

The V call is TRBV19, the J call TRBJ1-3, with a tentative D call TRBD1 (5 bases). Trimming removed 5 bases at V and 2 bases at J, with 13 bases between. Germline V CDR1 and CDR2: LNHDA, SQIVND (reference sequence). The CDR3 loop spans 15 amino acids. In nucleotides, the CDR3 is TGTGCCAGTAGTGGGACTTTGGGGGCTGGAAACACCATATATTTT. Protein: CASSGTLGAGNTIYF.

The V and J genes are TRBV7-8 and TRBJ2-7; no firm D call. V gave up 6 bases and J gave up 3 bases, with 15 bases separating them. The CDR3 is 14 residues long. Germline lookup yields CDR1 SGHVS and CDR2 FQNEAQ. The DNA of the CDR3 is TGTGCCAGCAGTTCCCTAGTAGGAAACTACGAGCAGTACTTC. It codes for CASSSLVGNYEQYF. The variable domain in full, completed from reference TRBV7-8 and TRBJ2-7, reads GAGVSQSPRYKVAKRGQDVALRCDPISGHVSLFWYQQALGQGPEFLTYFQNEAQLDKSGLPSDRFFAERPEGSVSTLKIQRTQQEDSAVYLCASSSLVGNYEQYFGPGTRLTVT.

The DNA of the CDR3 is TGCGCCAGCAGCCCGAGACAGGGCGCCTACGAGCAGTACTTC. It encodes CASSPRQGAYEQYF. This rearrangement joins TRBV5-1 to TRBJ2-5, with TRBD1 matching over 7 bases. The J call is uncertain, as TRBJ2-7 better fits the DNA end. Germline V gives CDR1 SGHRS, CDR2 YFSETQ. There are 14 residues in the CDR3.

V usage is TRBV30 and J usage is TRBJ1-3; no reliable D call. The CDR3 runs 13 residues. Germline V gene sequence: CDR1 GTSNPN, CDR2 SVGIG (reference sequence). Trimming stripped 5 bases from V and 0 bases from J, with 8 bases between. CDR3 coding DNA: TGTGCCTGGGCTACTCTCTCTGGAAACACCATATATTTT. Its protein product is CAWATLSGNTIYF.

The V call is TRBV5-1, the J call TRBJ1-6, with D hard to call. The germline gives CDR1 SGHRS, CDR2 YFSETQ. The CDR3 has 14 residues. V dropped 0 bases and J dropped 7 bases, with 8 bases sitting between them. The CDR3 DNA is TGCGCCAGCAGCTTGGAACAACCGAATTCACCCCTCCACTTT. Residues: CASSLEQPNSPLHF.

CDR3 amino acids: CASSLDLGSWYEQYF. The CDR3 bases are TGTGCCAGCAGCTTAGATCTAGGTAGTTGGTACGAGCAGTACTTC. The chain recombines TRBV11-2 with TRBJ2-7, with unresolved D. Germline CDR1 reads SGHAT; CDR2 reads FQNNGV. The length of the CDR3 is 15 residues. V shed 0 bases and J shed 4 bases, with 13 bases lying between them.

The chain employs TRBV2 and TRBJ2-7; 8 bases are a match to TRBD1. Germline V gene lookup returns CDR1 SNHLY and CDR2 FYNNEI. The CDR3 runs 15 residues. After removal of 7 bases from V and 3 bases from J, the junction contained 11 bases not matched to a gene. Here the CDR3 DNA reads TGTGCCAGCATCCTTAACCGGGACAGGCTCTACGAGCAGTACTTC. This gives the protein CASILNRDRLYEQYF.

This CDR3 reads CASLPTGGVDGYTF. The DNA for the CDR3 is TGCGCCAGCCTTCCTACAGGGGGAGTTGATGGCTACACCTTC. The chain combines TRBV5-1 with TRBJ1-2; 8 bases map to TRBD1. The CDR3 consists of 14 residues. The germline V gene encodes CDR1 SGHRS and CDR2 YFSETQ. Losses at the gene ends were 7 bases for V and 6 bases for J; bases not matched to a gene: 11.

The rearrangement joins TRBV7-9 to TRBJ2-7, with D possibly being TRBD1 (6 bases). The CDR3 consists of 13 residues. The germline V gene has CDR1 SEHNR and CDR2 FQNEAQ (reference sequence). The V gene lost 6 bases and the J gene lost 2 bases, with 11 bases spanning the gap. CDR3 loop: CASRAGDPYEQYF. The CDR3, as DNA: TGTGCCAGCAGGGCAGGGGATCCCTACGAGCAGTACTTC.

This chain links TRBV7-6 with TRBJ1-2; the match to TRBD1 covers 7 bases. There are 15 residues in the CDR3. Germline loops: CDR1 SGHVS, CDR2 FNYEAQ. The trim removed 6 bases at V and 8 bases at J, leaving 15 bases unmatched. The CDR3 reads CASSSRSGTVFGYTF. DNA of the CDR3: TGTGCCAGCAGTTCTCGATCCGGGACAGTCTTCGGCTACACCTTC. The whole variable domain, filled in from reference TRBV7-6 and TRBJ1-2, reads GAGVSQSPRYKVTKRGQDVALRCDPISGHVSLYWYRQALGQGPEFLTYFNYEAQQDKSGLPNDRFSAERPEGSISTLTIQRTEQRDSAMYRCASSSRSGTVFGYTFGSGTRLTVV.

The genes are TRBV7-9 and TRBJ2-5; 8 bases align to TRBD2. The germline gives CDR1 SEHNR, CDR2 FQNEAQ (reference sequence). V lost 5 bases, J lost 1 base, and 6 bases stayed unmatched. This CDR3 contains 15 residues. This CDR3 reads CASSRVRGGQETQYF. CDR3 sequence (DNA): TGTGCCAGCAGCCGAGTCCGGGGGGGCCAAGAGACCCAGTACTTC.

The CDR3 DNA is TGTGCCAGCAGTCCCATGACTAGCGGGGGCACAGATACGCAGTATTTT. Protein: CASSPMTSGGTDTQYF. V and J are TRBV28 and TRBJ2-3; 11 bases are shared with TRBD2. V dropped 5 bases and J dropped 1; count of bases not matched to a gene: 5. Germline CDR1 MDHEN, CDR2 SYDVKM. The length of the CDR3 is 16 residues.

This clone occurred once. The missing conserved phenylalanine or tryptophan at the end of this CDR3 makes a read error likely. The DNA is omitted, as the CDR3 cannot be located on it reliably, and the CDR3 follows TCRdb's listing. V usage is TRBV2 and J usage is TRBJ1-2; the D segment call TRBD1 is taken from the table without a DNA check. The CDR3 spans 14 residues, counting both ends. Germline V gene sequence: CDR1 SNHLY, CDR2 FYNNEI. The CDR3 loop is CARPGQGLQYGYPL.

This clone was counted between two and nine times. The rearrangement joins TRBV4-1 to TRBJ1-5; 7 positions agree with TRBD1. Per the germline V gene, CDR1 is MGHRA and CDR2 is YSYEKL. Unmatched junction bases numbered 4, after V lost 4 bases and J lost 4 bases. The CDR3 loop spans 14 amino acids. The CDR3 DNA reads TGCGCCAGCAGCCCCGCGGACAGGAATCAGCCCCAGCATTTT. Encoded protein: CASSPADRNQPQHF.

The rearrangement links TRBV11-2 to TRBJ1-4; perhaps TRBD1 as D (5 bases). Trimming took off 3 bases at V and 7 bases at J, with 15 bases between the two ends. Germline V lookup: CDR1 SGHAT, CDR2 FQNNGV. This CDR3 spans 15 amino acids. CDR3 bases: TGTGCCAGCAGCTTTGGTGCAGGGCAAGGTGAAAAACTGTTTTTT. Amino acids: CASSFGAGQGEKLFF.